The clone carrying this TCR beta chain is a singleton in its sample. Its antigen remains unknown. The source of the sample is a study of shared clonotypes between healthy human individuals. Whole-study context: Used for every donor were three CD4 naive, three CD4 memory, two CD8 naive and one CD8 memory plate. Study outcomes and limitations: Clonotype sharing among donors was expected to depend on sequencing depth.

Terminally differentiated effector memory CD45RA+ cells were left out of the naive CD8 fraction, which was CD45RO-negative and positively selected for CCR7. Donors had no recently reported acute infections or vaccinations and were HIV-negative. Trimming left V 3 bases short and J 6 bases short, with 14 bases between. The length of the CDR3 is 14 residues. Germline assignment: CDR1 SEHNR and CDR2 FQNEAQ (reference sequence). Execution of the assay was at deep level. Using immunoSEQ multiplex PCR, the repertoire was profiled, and TCRdb retains in-frame clones only, with some absent. The data contain under 1 million clones, around 96% of them singletons.

The receptor was derived from a man younger than 45 in good health. The chain employs TRBV7-9 and TRBJ1-2; D is undetermined. Sequenced input: naive CD8+ T cells sorted from blood. This CDR3 is CASSLAGFSDGYTF. CDR3 in DNA: TGTGCCAGCAGCTTGGCGGGGTTCAGCGATGGCTACACCTTC.